This entry features one TCR beta chain sequence. This entry is derived from a study of spatial heterogeneity in lung cancer. The CDR3 covers 15 residues. The germline CDR1 and CDR2 sequences are LNHNV and YYDKDF (reference sequence). Trimming pared 2 bases from V and 3 bases from J, leaving 13 bases between. The time point: sample taken at primary tumor resection. MiXCR was run by TCRdb on the 5' RACE reads, yielding one entry per CDR3 protein. In the table there are 35,000 to 45,000 distinct CDR3 sequences, approximately 5.5% of which are singletons. The chain employs TRBV15 and TRBJ1-2, with a possible D match to TRBD1 (5 bases). Sequences were derived from PBMCs, sampled at surgery. The TCR comes from a female donor with early-stage non-small cell lung cancer. The CDR3 is CATSRFKGSHYGYTF. Here the CDR3 DNA reads TGTGCCACCAGCAGATTCAAGGGGTCCCACTATGGCTACACCTTC.